What follows are 26 T cell receptor beta chains derived from one specimen sequenced in a study of response to subunit inactivated influenza vaccine. TCRdb used MiXCR to reprocess the RT-PCR reads, holding one entry per CDR3 protein. Found here are approximately 300,000 distinct CDR3 sequences, approximately 20% of them singletons; the top ten hold about 9.4%. This specimen was PBMCs from blood, taken about 20 months after vaccination. The receptors shown here come from a man in his fifties or sixties who received an inactivated influenza vaccine.

V gene TRBV29-1 combines with J gene TRBJ1-1; 9 bases align to TRBD1. This CDR3 is 13 amino acids long. CDR1 and CDR2 (germline): SQVTM, ANQGSEA. J gave up 3 bases and V 6 bases, and 5 bases lay outside the gene matches. The CDR3 DNA follows: TGCAGCGTAAACAGGGGGCTTGACACTGAAGCTTTCTTT. Its translation: CSVNRGLDTEAFF.

This clonotype was seen ten or more times. V is TRBV11-2 and J is TRBJ1-5; weak D call: TRBD1 (5 bases). The V end was cut by 1 base, the J end by 10 bases, with 11 bases between. The CDR3 has 13 amino acids. Germline V CDR1 and CDR2: SGHAT, FQNNGV. CDR3 sequence (DNA): TGTGCCAGCAGCTTAGGGGGGGTTCAACCCCAGCATTTT. Translating gives CASSLGGVQPQHF.

This clonotype has more than one count but fewer than ten. This chain uses TRBV7-6 with TRBJ1-1; no clear D gene. Germline assignment: CDR1 SGHVS and CDR2 FNYEAQ. This CDR3 comprises 13 residues. The V end was cut by 6 bases, the J end by 1 base, with 9 bases between. The CDR3 DNA sequence: TGTGCCAGCAGATCCGCGTGGAACACTGAAGCTTTCTTT. Amino acid sequence: CASRSAWNTEAFF.

The V call is TRBV19, the J call TRBJ2-3; D may be TRBD1 or TRBD2 (6 bases each). Trimming shortened V by 7 bases and J by 2 bases, and 13 bases separated the two germline ends. CDR1 and CDR2 (germline): LNHDA, SQIVND (reference sequence). This CDR3 has 14 amino acids. The CDR3: CASKGRTATDTQYF. CDR3 DNA sequence: TGTGCCAGTAAGGGGAGGACAGCCACAGATACGCAGTATTTT.

This clonotype was recorded many times. A junction end diverges from the germline sequence, so it may reflect a read error. The rearrangement links TRBV7-8 to TRBJ1-1; D may be TRBD1 (6 bases). The CDR3 loop spans 14 amino acids. Looked up from germline, CDR1 is SGHVS and CDR2 is FQNEAQ. CDR3 in amino acids: CASSLVQGNTEAFF. DNA of the CDR3: TGCGCCAGCAGCTTGGTACAGGGGAACACTGAAGCTTTCTTT.

This clonotype was seen only a few times. The rearrangement uses TRBV2 and TRBJ1-5; no firm D call. The germline V and J ends were trimmed by 6 bases and 6 bases, with 12 bases remaining between them. In germline, CDR1 is SNHLY, CDR2 FYNNEI. The CDR3 spans 13 residues. For the CDR3, the DNA is TGTGCCAGCAGGGTGGGCGGGAGTCAGCCCCAGCATTTT. Amino acids: CASRVGGSQPQHF.

This CDR3 reads CASSLVYAGGETQYF. CDR3 bases: TGTGCCAGCAGCTTAGTATACGCGGGAGGAGAGACCCAGTACTTC. The chain uses TRBV7-6 and TRBJ2-5; 8 nucleotides agree with TRBD2. In germline, CDR1 is SGHVS, CDR2 FNYEAQ. Trimming at V came to 1 base and at J to 4 bases, leaving 5 bases not matched to a gene. The CDR3 is 15 residues long.

V is TRBV4-1 and J is TRBJ2-3; 8 nucleotides match TRBD2. Germline values: CDR1 MGHRA, CDR2 YSYEKL. The CDR3 totals 16 residues. The V segment lost 1 base and the J segment 1 base; nucleotides outside the gene matches: 4. The CDR3 DNA sequence: TGCGCCAGCAGCCAAGCCCTGGGACTAGGCACAGATACGCAGTATTTT. Translating it yields CASSQALGLGTDTQYF.

This clonotype was detected ten times or more. The CDR3 reads CASTGTGVPWGGYTF. CDR3 DNA: TGTGCCAGCACCGGGACAGGGGTTCCCTGGGGTGGCTACACCTTC. This chain connects TRBV27 to TRBJ1-2; 10 bases are shared with TRBD1. V was pared by 7 bases and J by 7 bases, with 12 bases of the junction left unmatched. The CDR3 has 15 amino acids. CDR1 and CDR2 from the germline V gene are MNHEY and SMNVEV (reference sequence).

This clonotype was picked up a small number of times. V and J are TRBV20-1 and TRBJ1-6; no firm D call. V lost 0 bases, J lost 6 bases, and 6 bases lay in between. Germline values: CDR1 DFQATT, CDR2 SNEGSKA (reference sequence). This CDR3 has 13 residues. This CDR3 is CSARETANSPLHF. CDR3 DNA sequence: TGCAGTGCTAGAGAAACTGCTAATTCACCCCTCCACTTT.

V is TRBV5-1 and J is TRBJ1-4; D uncertain. The germline V and J ends were trimmed by 7 bases and 0 bases, with 10 bases remaining between them. The germline gives CDR1 SGHRS, CDR2 YFSETQ. This CDR3 is 14 amino acids long. The CDR3 DNA follows: TGCGCCAGCGGTCCCGACGCAACTAATGAAAAACTGTTTTTT. Amino acid sequence: CASGPDATNEKLFF.

This rearrangement joins TRBV5-4 to TRBJ2-7; D is undetermined. Germline-derived CDR1 and CDR2 are SGHNT and YYREEE (reference sequence). V lost 0 bases to trimming and J lost 7 bases, with 5 bases between them. The CDR3 length is 11 residues. Here the CDR3 DNA reads TGTGCCAGCAGCTTGGGTGAAGAGCAGTACTTC. It is translated as CASSLGEEQYF. Using reference TRBV5-4 and TRBJ2-7 for the parts outside the CDR3, the full variable domain is ETGVTQSPTHLIKTRGQQVTLRCSSQSGHNTVSWYQQALGQGPQFIFQYYREEENGRGNFPPRFSGLQFPNYSSELNVNALELDDSALYLCASSLGEEQYFGPGTRLTVT.

The chain uses TRBV7-3 and TRBJ2-4; D may be TRBD1 (6 bases). The CDR3 sequence is 15 residues long. Germline CDR1 and CDR2: SGHTA and FQGTGA. V lost 2 bases to trimming and J lost 6 bases, with 14 bases between them. CDR3 coding DNA: TGTGCCAGCAGCTTACAGGGACAAGCCGGAAACATTCAGTACTTC. Its translation: CASSLQGQAGNIQYF.

CDR3 sequence (DNA): TGTGCCAGCAGTTTATCCTCATGGGAGCAGTTCTTC. This translates into CASSLSSWEQFF. V and J are TRBV28 and TRBJ2-1; D is unresolved. The V end was cut by 1 base, the J end by 10 bases, with 8 bases between. This CDR3 is built from 12 residues. The germline V gene has CDR1 MDHEN and CDR2 SYDVKM.

The sample holds a few counts of this clonotype. The J gene is TRBJ1-1, the V gene TRBV29-1; the D is unclear. This CDR3 has 11 amino acids. V lost 5 bases, J lost 4 bases, and 8 bases lay in between. Germline V gene lookup returns CDR1 SQVTM and CDR2 ANQGSEA. The CDR3 bases are TGCAGCGTTTGGCGGGGCACTGAAGCTTTCTTT. The encoded protein is CSVWRGTEAFF. The whole variable domain, remainder taken from reference TRBV29-1 and TRBJ1-1, is SAVISQKPSRDICQRGTSLTIQCQVDSQVTMMFWYRQQPGQSLTLIATANQGSEATYESGFVIDKFPISRPNLTFSTLTVSNMSPEDSSIYLCSVWRGTEAFFGQGTRLTVV.

This clonotype was seen only a few times. The chain employs TRBV3-1 and TRBJ1-6, with TRBD1 identical over 7 bases. With 2 bases clipped from V and 13 bases from J, the junction kept 8 bases outside the gene matches. Germline lookup yields CDR1 LGHDT and CDR2 YNNKEL (reference sequence). This CDR3 has 14 amino acids. The CDR3 sequence: CASSQQTGSGPLHF. The CDR3 coding sequence is TGTGCCAGCAGCCAACAGACAGGGTCTGGTCCCCTCCACTTT. The full variable domain, completed using reference TRBV3-1 and TRBJ1-6, is DTAVSQTPKYLVTQMGNDKSIKCEQNLGHDTMYWYKQDSKKFLKIMFSYNNKELIINETVPNRFSPKSPDKAHLNLHINSLELGDSAVYFCASSQQTGSGPLHFGNGTRLTVT.

The chain carries TRBV5-4 and TRBJ2-3, with D perhaps assigned TRBD1 or TRBD2 (5 bases each). From germline, CDR1 is SGHNT and CDR2 YYREEE (reference sequence). The CDR3 loop spans 16 amino acids. Trimming took 3 bases from V and 7 from J, leaving 21 bases between them. This CDR3 reads CASSSGPDGTTNTQYF. CDR3 DNA sequence: TGTGCCAGCAGCTCGGGCCCAGATGGGACGACGAATACGCAGTATTTT.

The chain carries TRBV28 and TRBJ1-4; 10 nucleotides agree with TRBD1. The V and J ends lost 3 bases and 5 bases, in that order; junction bases with no gene match: 6. The CDR3 loop spans 16 amino acids. Per the germline V gene, CDR1 is MDHEN and CDR2 is SYDVKM. The CDR3 nucleotides read TGTGCCAGCAGTTTCCCCGGACAGGGGGAAAATGAAAAACTGTTTTTT. This encodes CASSFPGQGENEKLFF.

V is TRBV6-2 or TRBV6-3 and J is TRBJ2-5; D is perhaps TRBD2 (6 bases). Germline V gives CDR1 MNHEY, CDR2 SVGEGT. The CDR3 length is 16 residues. V gave up 0 bases and J gave up 1 base, with 12 bases separating them. The CDR3 loop reads CASSYSQGGVQETQYF. CDR3 nucleotide sequence: TGTGCCAGCAGTTACTCGCAGGGCGGGGTCCAAGAGACCCAGTACTTC.

Only a few counts were recorded for this clonotype. The chain employs TRBV29-1 and TRBJ2-7; TRBD2 might be the D (5 bases). V lost 1 base and J lost 3, with 10 bases in between. The germline V gene has CDR1 SQVTM and CDR2 ANQGSEA. The CDR3 is 13 residues long. CDR3 sequence (DNA): TGCAGCGTTGAAGCGGAGGTAGACTACGAGCAGTACTTC. Protein: CSVEAEVDYEQYF.

The chain carries TRBV19 and TRBJ2-1; TRBD2 agrees at 11 bases. Looked up from germline, CDR1 is LNHDA and CDR2 is SQIVND (reference sequence). This CDR3 contains 18 residues. V lost 4 bases and J lost 0; bases outside the gene matches: 8. The CDR3 is CASSRRASGGSSYNEQFF. The CDR3 DNA is TGTGCCAGTAGTAGGCGGGCTAGCGGGGGGAGCTCCTACAATGAGCAGTTCTTC.

This chain connects TRBV5-5 to TRBJ2-3; D unclear. Germline assignment: CDR1 SGHKS and CDR2 YYEKEE (reference sequence). Trimming pared 0 bases from V and 4 bases from J, leaving 15 bases between. CDR3 length: 16 amino acids. The CDR3 bases are TGTGCCAGCAGCTTGGCCAAGGGCCTTACAGCAGATACGCAGTATTTT. Encoded protein: CASSLAKGLTADTQYF.

This clonotype was observed a few times. This chain uses TRBV20-1 with TRBJ1-6; 7 bases are shared with TRBD1. Germline loops: CDR1 DFQATT, CDR2 SNEGSKA (reference sequence). The CDR3 totals 12 residues. Unmatched junction bases numbered 4, after V lost 5 bases and J lost 9 bases. In DNA, the CDR3 is TGCAGTGCTTTGCAGGGGGTTTCACCCCTCCACTTT. This codes for CSALQGVSPLHF.

A few counts support this clonotype. The chain is built from TRBV5-1 and TRBJ1-1; TRBD1 might be the D (6 bases). CDR3 length equals 13 residues. CDR1 is SGHRS and CDR2 is YFSETQ in the germline V gene. Trimming removed 1 base at V and 6 bases at J, with 10 bases between. The CDR3 nucleotides read TGCGCCAGCAGCTTGCAACAGGGACCTGAAGCTTTCTTT. Its protein is CASSLQQGPEAFF.

The chain joins TRBV6-1 to TRBJ1-1; D call uncertain. Germline CDR1 and CDR2: MNHNS and SASEGT. Trimming stripped 0 bases from V and 5 bases from J, with 16 bases between. This CDR3 spans 16 amino acids. CDR3: CASSEAGSAAGTEAFF. The CDR3 DNA follows: TGTGCCAGCAGTGAAGCAGGGAGCGCGGCGGGGACTGAAGCTTTCTTT.

V gene TRBV29-1 combines with J gene TRBJ2-1; 10 bases align to TRBD2. CDR1 and CDR2 (germline): SQVTM, ANQGSEA. CDR3 size: 14 residues. The trim removed 7 bases at V and 10 bases at J, leaving 13 bases unmatched. CDR3 sequence: CSAPSGRGLGEQFF. CDR3 in DNA: TGCAGCGCTCCTAGCGGGAGAGGGCTCGGGGAGCAGTTCTTC.